The source of this T cell receptor beta chain is a study of Tregs in tolerant kidney transplant recipients (dated by TCRdb to about 2019). The study in broad terms: Transplants used related donors with nonmyeloablative bone marrow transplantation; mixed chimerism was transient in the human trials. TCRbeta sequencing was used in the study to identify donor-specific regulatory T cells before combined kidney and bone marrow transplantation, and the identified cells were then tracked after transplant.

Genomic DNA was extracted from sorted cells with the QIAGEN DNeasy Blood and Tissue Kit for TCRbeta CDR3 sequencing. Through immunoSEQ, high-throughput TCRbeta CDR3 sequencing was done commercially, including PCR amplification with internal controls and bias correction. As for the authors' bioinformatics: Unique productive TCRbeta sequences were defined by CDR3 nucleotide sequence where primers matched, and otherwise by CDR3 amino acid sequence together with Vbeta and Jbeta genes. To correct sorting error, sequences shared between sorted populations at a frequency ratio of 2:1 or less were removed; the rest were assigned to the higher population. Donor-reactive sequences were defined as at least 5-fold expanded in CFSE-low cells versus unstimulated cells, with frequency of at least 0.01% in CFSE-low cells. Repertoire divergence was quantified by Jensen-Shannon divergence calculated from the top 100 TCRbeta sequences ranked by frequency. For samples with multiple sequencing runs, sorting error was corrected in each run separately before the runs were combined. TCRdb retrieved this table from immuneACCESS and kept in-frame rearrangements only. Not all clones are present; in checked studies, unresolved V genes account for under half, and no reason is known for the remainder. V, J and clone size are those of that table, while D and trimming were read from the DNA. The sample table lists 90,000 to 130,000 clones, about 90% of them with a count of one. The top ten hold around 0.35% of the sample.

From the germline V gene (reference sequence), CDR1 is LNHDA and CDR2 is SQIVND. The junction shows trimming of 6 bases on V and 2 bases on J, and the gene matches do not reach 5 bases of it. The CDR3 starts with the cysteine, ends with the phenylalanine, and has 15 residues. Only the CDR3 region is kept as DNA, spanning 45 bases read in frame from base 1. Broader findings and caveats from the paper: Biological reproducibility was not directly addressed, though technical replication error appeared minimal. In tolerant patients, the expansion of donor-specific Tregs was greater than global Treg expansion, suggesting that the expansion was antigen-driven rather than nonspecific. For some patients the PCR primers changed over time, which made it impossible to compare the samples from those patients at the nucleotide level. The most biologically relevant and donor-specific TCRbeta repertoire appeared to be identified by expanding Tregs with activated donor B cells. The study was constrained by small patient numbers, and validation of the findings is required in larger populations and under other immunosuppression protocols.

In the paper's terms, the time point label means: blood sample drawn before combined kidney and bone marrow transplant. Unstimulated Tregs (CD4+CD25+CD127-), CD4+ non-Tregs (CD4+CD25-), CD4 and CD8 cells were FACS-sorted from thawed PBMCs. Patients were 4 combined kidney and bone marrow transplant recipients from the ITN036ST trial, and only these trial subjects had samples available. Healthy control blood was processed by Ficoll density gradient to PBMCs and cryopreserved; patient PBMCs were collected before and after transplant. On this clone itself: The clone's antigen remains unknown. The input lacks base qualities; no much larger clone sits a single base away.

This chain is built from TRBV19 and TRBJ2-2, and 8 bases in between align with TRBD2. This TCR came from a human donor who received a combined kidney and bone marrow transplant. Sequenced material: CD4+ T cells from blood, taken before the transplant. CDR3 protein: CASSTGLANTGELFF. DNA sequence: TGTGCCAGTAGCACCGGACTAGCAAACACCGGGGAGCTGTTTTTT.